The 21 T cell receptor beta chains below were found in one sample sequenced in a study of blood T cell repertoires in COVID-19. Clones were sequenced by immunoSEQ multiplex PCR, and TCRdb holds only the in-frame ones, with some missing. Among about 300,000 clones listed, 85% to 90% were seen once. The material sequenced was PBMCs or T cells enriched from blood (not recorded which). These receptors were taken from a young woman who had recovered from COVID-19.

This clone is medium-sized (0.01 to 0.1%) in the sample. The V gene is TRBV7-9, the J gene TRBJ2-7; 7 bases fit TRBD2. The trim removed 3 bases at V and 2 bases at J, leaving 10 bases unmatched. The CDR3 extends over 16 amino acids. In germline, CDR1 is SEHNR, CDR2 FQNEAQ (reference sequence). The CDR3 here is CASSFSSGRGPYEQYF. The CDR3 DNA sequence: TGTGCCAGCAGCTTCTCAAGTGGGAGGGGACCCTACGAGCAGTACTTC.

J is TRBJ2-1 and V is TRBV7-8, with no clear D. This CDR3 has 15 residues. Germline V gene sequence: CDR1 SGHVS, CDR2 FQNEAQ. Trimming took 2 bases from V and 3 from J, leaving 11 bases between them. The DNA for the CDR3 is TGTGCCAGCAGCTTAATTAGCCAGCTCTACAATGAGCAGTTCTTC. Its translation: CASSLISQLYNEQFF.

This rearrangement joins TRBV25-1 to TRBJ1-1; D gene uncertain. Germline V lookup: CDR1 MGHDK, CDR2 SYGVNS. V lost 3 bases and J 0 bases, leaving 8 bases between the germline ends. This CDR3 region has 14 residues. CDR3 nucleotides: TGTGCCAGCAGTGAGCCAGATATGAACACTGAAGCTTTCTTT. Protein product: CASSEPDMNTEAFF.

As DNA, the CDR3 is TGTGCCAGCAGCCAAACCCCGACAGGTAACACTGAAGCTTTCTTT. Translated, it gives CASSQTPTGNTEAFF. The chain is built from TRBV7-9 and TRBJ1-1, with D possibly being TRBD1 (6 bases). This CDR3 region has 15 residues. Per germline, CDR1 SEHNR and CDR2 FQNEAQ (reference sequence). V gave up 5 bases and J gave up 2 bases, with 15 bases separating them.

The chain employs TRBV7-9 and TRBJ1-5, with a tentative D call TRBD1 (6 bases). Germline assignment: CDR1 SEHNR and CDR2 FQNEAQ (reference sequence). The V gene lost 5 bases and the J gene lost 2 bases, with 13 bases spanning the gap. The CDR3 is 15 residues long. The CDR3 sequence: CASSPQGIGNQPQHF. The DNA of the CDR3 is TGTGCCAGCAGCCCGCAGGGGATTGGCAATCAGCCCCAGCATTTT.

The chain's CDR3 is CASSLDTYGYTF. The CDR3 DNA sequence: TGTGCCAGCAGCCTGGACACTTATGGCTACACCTTC. The chain employs TRBV7-8 and TRBJ1-2; TRBD1 might be the D (5 bases). The CDR3 is made up of 12 amino acids. Trimming took off 5 bases at V and 5 bases at J, with 9 bases between the two ends. The germline gives CDR1 SGHVS, CDR2 FQNEAQ.

The chain is built from TRBV10-3 and TRBJ2-7; possible D gene TRBD1, 5 bases. CDR1 and CDR2 from the germline V gene are ENHRY and SYGVKD. The CDR3 consists of 12 residues. The V gene lost 3 bases and the J gene lost 2 bases, with 5 bases spanning the gap. The CDR3: CAISDRAYEQYF. DNA for the CDR3: TGTGCCATCAGTGACAGGGCCTACGAGCAGTACTTC.

V and J are TRBV15 and TRBJ1-4; D is uncertain. The germline gives CDR1 LNHNV, CDR2 YYDKDF (reference sequence). CDR3 length equals 15 residues. V shed 0 bases and J shed 5 bases, with 10 bases lying between them. CDR3 sequence: CATSREAAPNEKLFF. The CDR3 coding sequence is TGTGCCACCAGCAGAGAAGCGGCGCCCAATGAAAAACTGTTTTTT.

This chain links TRBV9 with TRBJ1-2; D perhaps matches TRBD1 (6 bases). V lost 0 bases to trimming and J lost 11 bases, with 20 bases between them. The germline gives CDR1 SGDLS, CDR2 YYNGEE. This CDR3 is built from 15 residues. CDR3 sequence: CASSVVATGPEGYTF. CDR3 DNA sequence: TGTGCCAGCAGCGTAGTCGCGACAGGACCTGAAGGGTACACCTTC.

The J gene is TRBJ1-5, the V gene TRBV7-8; 7 bases line up with TRBD1. J gave up 3 bases and V 5 bases, and 10 bases lay outside the gene matches. This CDR3 is built from 16 residues. Germline CDR1 SGHVS, CDR2 FQNEAQ. The CDR3 DNA reads TGTGCCAGCAGCAGAGACAGGGTTGGTGTCAATCAGCCCCAGCATTTT. It encodes CASSRDRVGVNQPQHF.

V usage is TRBV9 and J usage is TRBJ1-5; 11 bases fit TRBD1. The CDR3 runs 15 residues. The ends lost 4 bases at V and 5 bases at J; junction bases unmatched: 5. CDR1 and CDR2 (germline): SGDLS, YYNGEE. CDR3 in DNA: TGTGCCAGCAGCACTGGACAGGGGGCATATCAGCCCCAGCATTTT. The encoded protein is CASSTGQGAYQPQHF.

V and J are TRBV7-6 and TRBJ2-7; D may be TRBD2 (6 bases). V gave up 5 bases and J gave up 2 bases, with 10 bases separating them. The germline V gene has CDR1 SGHVS and CDR2 FNYEAQ. This CDR3 comprises 13 residues. The CDR3 protein is CASSGAGPYEQYF. The CDR3 DNA is TGTGCCAGCAGCGGAGCGGGCCCCTACGAGCAGTACTTC.

The chain links TRBV30 to TRBJ2-1, with 9 positions matching TRBD1. Germline CDR1 is GTSNPN and CDR2 is SVGIG (reference sequence). Trimming at V came to 3 bases and at J to 6 bases, leaving 0 bases not matched to a gene. The CDR3 runs 12 residues. CDR3 in DNA: TGTGCCTGGAGACAGGGGGCCAATGAGCAGTTCTTC. Its translation is CAWRQGANEQFF.

This clone was counted between two and nine times. The V and J genes are TRBV7-8 and TRBJ2-1, with 10 bases aligning to TRBD2. The CDR3 is made up of 15 amino acids. The germline V gene encodes CDR1 SGHVS and CDR2 FQNEAQ. The ends lost 4 bases at V and 7 bases at J; junction bases unmatched: 7. DNA for the CDR3: TGTGCCAGCAGCTCCCAGCGGGGGGGCAGGAATGAGCAGTTCTTC. This codes for CASSSQRGGRNEQFF.

The chain is built from TRBV28 and TRBJ2-3; 7 positions agree with TRBD2. This CDR3 region has 15 residues. Germline trimming cut 2 bases from V and 5 bases from J; bases unmatched to any gene: 7. CDR1 is MDHEN, CDR2 SYDVKM, per germline. CDR3 protein: CASSLAGASVDTQYF. CDR3 nucleotides: TGTGCCAGCAGTTTAGCGGGAGCTAGTGTAGATACGCAGTATTTT.

In its sample, this clone was seen once. The J gene is TRBJ1-2, the V gene TRBV9; no definite D call. This CDR3 spans 12 amino acids. Germline V gives CDR1 SGDLS, CDR2 YYNGEE. The V and J ends lost 7 bases and 8 bases respectively, with 15 bases between them. CDR3 DNA: TGTGCCAGCCAGACTCCCGGAGGCGGCTACACCTTC. Protein product: CASQTPGGGYTF.

The chain employs TRBV24-1 and TRBJ1-1; the match to TRBD1 covers 9 bases. Trimming cost V 3 bases and J 6 bases; bases outside gene matches: 10. From germline, CDR1 is KGHDR and CDR2 SFDVKD. The CDR3 has 16 residues. The CDR3 DNA reads TGTGCCACCAGTGATGCACACAGGGGGCGGACGTCTGAAGCTTTCTTT. Its protein is CATSDAHRGRTSEAFF.

This rearrangement joins TRBV28 to TRBJ2-3; 9 bases are a match to TRBD2. This CDR3 has 15 amino acids. V was clipped by 5 bases and J by 2 bases; unmatched bases: 5. CDR1 MDHEN and CDR2 SYDVKM come from the germline V gene. CDR3 sequence reads: CASSLAGGYTDTQYF. CDR3 nucleotide sequence: TGTGCCAGCAGTCTCGCGGGGGGGTACACAGATACGCAGTATTTT.

This clone was seen only once. The chain employs TRBV10-3 and TRBJ2-5; 7 nucleotides line up with TRBD1. CDR1 ENHRY and CDR2 SYGVKD come from the germline V gene. With 6 bases clipped from V and 5 bases from J, the junction kept 0 bases outside the gene matches. CDR3 length equals 11 residues. CDR3 DNA sequence: TGTGCCATCAGGACAGGGGAGACCCAGTACTTC. This translates into CAIRTGETQYF.

The chain combines TRBV4-1 with TRBJ2-7, with TRBD1 matching over 10 bases. Unmatched junction bases numbered 8, after V lost 5 bases and J lost 7 bases. The CDR3 is made up of 14 amino acids. Per germline, CDR1 MGHRA and CDR2 YSYEKL. This chain's CDR3 is CASSRDRGRWEQYF. As DNA, the CDR3 is TGCGCCAGCAGCAGGGACAGGGGACGGTGGGAGCAGTACTTC.

V is TRBV29-1 and J is TRBJ2-5; D ambiguous. CDR3 length: 15 amino acids. The V end was cut by 3 bases, the J end by 5 bases, with 19 bases between. CDR1 is SQVTM, CDR2 ANQGSEA, per germline. The chain's CDR3 is CSVDLHSRPGETQYF. CDR3 DNA sequence: TGCAGCGTTGACTTGCACTCCCGCCCCGGGGAGACCCAGTACTTC.